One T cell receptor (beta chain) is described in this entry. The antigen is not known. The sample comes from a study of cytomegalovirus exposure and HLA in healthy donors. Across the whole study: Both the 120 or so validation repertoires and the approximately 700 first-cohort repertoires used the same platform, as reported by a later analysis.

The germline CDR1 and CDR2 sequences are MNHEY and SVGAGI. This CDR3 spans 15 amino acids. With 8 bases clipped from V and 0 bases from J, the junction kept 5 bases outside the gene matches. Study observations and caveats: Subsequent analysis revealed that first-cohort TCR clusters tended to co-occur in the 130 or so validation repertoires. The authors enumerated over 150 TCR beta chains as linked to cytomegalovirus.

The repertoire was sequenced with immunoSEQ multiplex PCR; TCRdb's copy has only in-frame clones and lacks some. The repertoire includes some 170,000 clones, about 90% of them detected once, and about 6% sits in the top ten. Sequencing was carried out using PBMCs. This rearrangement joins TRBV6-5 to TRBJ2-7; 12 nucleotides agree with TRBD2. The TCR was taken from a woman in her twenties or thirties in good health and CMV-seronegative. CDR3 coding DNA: TGTGCCAGCTGGAGGACTAGCGGGATCTCCTACGAGCAGTACTTC. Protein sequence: CASWRTSGISYEQYF.